Listed below are T cell receptor beta chains from one sample, sequenced in a study of cytomegalovirus exposure and HLA in healthy donors. TCRdb's copy holds only in-frame clones and misses some; the assay was immunoSEQ multiplex PCR. Altogether about 170,000 clones are present, 76% being singletons, with the ten largest covering 0.6% to 0.95%. The sequencing input was PBMCs. The receptors were sampled from a female donor in good health and CMV-seronegative. The CDR3 runs from the conserved cysteine through the conserved F or W. The D gene is left open where the match is weak. Clone size appears in some rows only: once, few, many, or a class for an expanded clone.

v_gene	j_gene	d_gene	abundance	CDR3aa	CDR3nt
TRBV28	TRBJ2-7	TRBD2	NA	CASSFSGTYYEQYF	TGTGCCAGCAGTTTTAGCGGGACCTACTACGAGCAGTACTTC
TRBV6-5	TRBJ1-4	NA	once	CASSDRRGGEKLFF	TGTGCCAGCAGTGATCGAAGGGGGGGGGAAAAACTGTTTTTT
TRBV4-2	TRBJ2-2	NA	NA	CASSQEGWGRELFF	TGTGCCAGCAGCCAAGAGGGCTGGGGCCGGGAGCTGTTTTTT
TRBV7-2	TRBJ2-7	NA	NA	CASSSTGGPSSEQYF	TGTGCCAGCAGCTCCACCGGGGGACCGAGCTCCGAGCAGTACTTC
TRBV7-9	TRBJ2-2	NA	few	CASSLGERGPPKDTGELFF	TGTGCCAGCAGCTTAGGTGAAAGGGGTCCACCTAAGGACACCGGGGAGCTGTTTTTT
TRBV5-4	TRBJ2-2	TRBD1	NA	CASRGQGGTGELFF	TGTGCCAGCAGAGGACAGGGCGGGACCGGGGAGCTGTTTTTT
TRBV5-4	TRBJ2-1	TRBD1	once	CASRDRGGNEQFF	TGTGCCAGCAGGGACAGGGGGGGCAATGAGCAGTTCTTC
TRBV9	TRBJ1-4	NA	NA	CASSVFPSTGTNEKLFF	TGTGCCAGCAGCGTATTCCCTTCGACGGGGACTAATGAAAAACTGTTTTTT
TRBV12-5	TRBJ2-2	NA	NA	CASGFVLGESPNTGELFF	TGTGCTAGTGGTTTCGTACTCGGGGAGAGCCCGAACACCGGGGAGCTGTTTTTT
TRBV5-1	TRBJ2-1	NA	few	CASSPVFDNEQFF	TGCGCCAGCAGCCCCGTTTTCGACAATGAGCAGTTCTTC
TRBV4-1	TRBJ2-3	TRBD2	once	CASSQDRPGRVDTQYF	TGCGCCAGCAGCCAAGATCGTCCAGGGAGGGTAGATACGCAGTATTTT
TRBV18	TRBJ1-3	TRBD1	NA	CASSPGTGGNTIYF	TGTGCCAGCTCACCAGGGACAGGCGGAAACACCATATATTTT
TRBV5-1	TRBJ1-2	TRBD1	NA	CASSLALSGTGDGYTF	TGCGCCAGCAGCTTGGCTCTGTCCGGGACAGGGGATGGCTACACCTTC
TRBV11-1	TRBJ1-2	TRBD1	NA	CASSLGTGFGGYTF	TGTGCCAGCAGCTTGGGGACAGGTTTCGGTGGCTACACCTTC
TRBV9	TRBJ1-3	NA	NA	CASSVGEGNTIYF	TGTGCCAGCAGCGTAGGAGAGGGAAACACCATATATTTT
TRBV9	TRBJ1-2	NA	NA	CASSVQGKHGYTF	TGTGCCAGCAGCGTACAGGGAAAGCATGGCTACACCTTC
TRBV29-1	TRBJ2-3	NA	NA	CSVLFDTQYF	TGCAGCGTTCTTTTCGATACGCAGTATTTT
TRBV4-2	TRBJ2-7	TRBD1	NA	CASSQEAGGSYEQYF	TGTGCCAGCAGCCAAGAGGCAGGGGGCTCCTACGAGCAGTACTTC
TRBV2	TRBJ1-6	NA	NA	CASRRTDSYNSPLHF	TGTGCCAGCAGGAGGACAGACTCCTATAATTCACCCCTCCACTTT
TRBV5-4	TRBJ2-3	TRBD1	NA	CASSAPTGMGKDTQYF	TGTGCCAGCAGCGCCCCGACAGGGATGGGTAAAGATACGCAGTATTTT
TRBV6-5	TRBJ2-7	TRBD2	NA	CASSQSYSGAYEQYF	TGTGCCAGCAGTCAAAGCTATAGCGGGGCCTACGAGCAGTACTTC
TRBV2	TRBJ1-5	NA	once	CASSRDRRNSNQPQHF	TGTGCCAGCAGTCGAGACAGGAGAAATAGCAATCAGCCCCAGCATTTT
TRBV7-3	TRBJ2-1	TRBD2	NA	CASSRASGRGDEQFF	TGTGCCAGCAGCCGCGCTAGCGGGAGAGGGGATGAGCAGTTCTTC
TRBV10-3	TRBJ2-1	TRBD1	NA	CAISEATGVENEQFF	TGTGCCATCAGTGAGGCGACAGGGGTCGAGAATGAGCAGTTCTTC
TRBV5-4	TRBJ1-2	TRBD1	NA	CASSPGTGGRVAGYTF	TGTGCCAGCAGCCCAGGGACAGGGGGCCGCGTCGCCGGCTACACCTTC
TRBV30	TRBJ2-4	NA	NA	CAWSGAGGGRKNIQYF	TGTGCCTGGAGTGGAGCTGGGGGGGGCCGAAAAAACATTCAGTACTTC
TRBV15	TRBJ2-5	NA	NA	CATSRVVLRGETQYF	TGTGCCACCAGCAGAGTGGTCCTACGGGGGGAGACCCAGTACTTC
TRBV4-2	TRBJ2-5	NA	NA	CASSPREQETQYF	TGTGCCAGCAGCCCCCGGGAACAAGAGACCCAGTACTTC
TRBV27	TRBJ2-1	TRBD2	NA	CASRTDWEGRTRGNEQFF	TGTGCCAGCAGAACGGATTGGGAGGGACGGACTAGGGGCAATGAGCAGTTCTTC
TRBV6-4	TRBJ2-3	NA	NA	CASSEQGGPTDTQYF	TGTGCCAGCAGCGAACAGGGGGGGCCCACAGATACGCAGTATTTT
TRBV27	TRBJ2-3	TRBD2	few	CASSLRTSGRTDTQYF	TGTGCCAGCAGTTTAAGGACTAGCGGGAGGACAGATACGCAGTATTTT
TRBV18	TRBJ2-5	TRBD2	NA	CASSPYSGGASETQYF	TGTGCCAGCTCACCATATAGCGGGGGGGCATCGGAGACCCAGTACTTC
TRBV5-1	TRBJ2-7	NA	few	CASSLSGPNSYEQYF	TGCGCCAGCAGCTTGAGCGGACCTAACTCCTACGAGCAGTACTTC
TRBV9	TRBJ1-4	TRBD1	NA	CASSSRTGTGQKLFF	TGTGCCAGCAGCTCCCGGACAGGGACAGGACAAAAACTGTTTTTT
TRBV10-2	TRBJ2-3	TRBD2	NA	CASSLSSGGRGVDTQYF	TGCGCCAGCAGTTTGTCTAGCGGAGGCCGCGGGGTAGATACGCAGTATTTT
TRBV9	TRBJ2-5	TRBD2	NA	CASSVDWGGQETQYF	TGTGCCAGCAGCGTGGACTGGGGGGGTCAAGAGACCCAGTACTTC
TRBV5-1	TRBJ1-4	TRBD1	NA	CASSSRGTGTPELGKLFF	TGCGCCAGCAGCAGCAGGGGGACAGGTACCCCGGAATTGGGAAAACTGTTTTTT
TRBV28	TRBJ1-1	NA	NA	CASSLPAEGTEAFF	TGTGCCAGCAGTTTGCCCGCGGAGGGCACTGAAGCTTTCTTT
TRBV28	TRBJ2-7	NA	NA	CASSDSMGYEQYF	TGTGCCAGCAGTGACTCCATGGGCTACGAGCAGTACTTC
TRBV7-5	TRBJ2-5	NA	NA	CVRSKRARSLETQYF	TGTGTCAGAAGCAAGCGGGCTAGGTCTCTCGAGACCCAGTACTTC
TRBV6-1	TRBJ1-4	NA	once	CASSGVLAEKLFF	TGTGCCAGCAGCGGAGTTCTGGCTGAAAAACTGTTTTTT
TRBV5-1	TRBJ1-1	NA	NA	CASSVAEGEAFF	TGCGCCAGCAGCGTTGCGGAGGGGGAAGCTTTCTTT
TRBV28	TRBJ1-5	NA	NA	CASSYTGARENQPQHF	TGTGCCAGCAGCTACACCGGGGCCCGGGAGAATCAGCCCCAGCATTTT
TRBV5-1	TRBJ2-7	TRBD2	NA	CASSPIAGGSYEQYF	TGCGCCAGCAGCCCCATTGCGGGGGGCTCCTACGAGCAGTACTTC
TRBV11-2	TRBJ2-1	NA	NA	CASSLDLTGVYNEQFF	TGTGCCAGCAGCTTAGATCTGACGGGAGTGTACAATGAGCAGTTCTTC
TRBV4-3	TRBJ2-7	TRBD1	NA	CASSQELTGFDEQYF	TGCGCCAGCAGCCAAGAGCTGACAGGGTTTGACGAGCAGTACTTC
TRBV6-1	TRBJ2-6	NA	NA	CASSSFSGANGLTF	TGTGCCAGCAGCTCCTTTTCTGGGGCCAACGGCCTGACTTTC
TRBV5-1	TRBJ2-2	TRBD2	NA	CASSLRLAGPNTGELFF	TGCGCCAGCAGCTTGAGACTAGCGGGCCCTAACACCGGGGAGCTGTTTTTT
TRBV4-2	TRBJ2-2	TRBD2	NA	CASSQDPSAGDLNTGELFF	TGTGCCAGCAGCCAAGATCCGTCGGCGGGGGACCTAAACACCGGGGAGCTGTTTTTT
TRBV5-4	TRBJ2-7	TRBD1	NA	CASSSPGQGSPYEQYF	TGTGCCAGCAGCTCACCGGGACAGGGGTCCCCCTACGAGCAGTACTTC
TRBV29-1	TRBJ2-5	TRBD2	NA	CSVAKTSGGAFSRSETQYF	TGCAGCGTTGCGAAGACTAGCGGGGGGGCCTTTAGCCGGTCGGAGACCCAGTACTTC
TRBV6-4	TRBJ2-3	TRBD2	NA	CASSDSSGGADTQYF	TGTGCCAGCAGTGACTCGAGCGGGGGGGCAGATACGCAGTATTTT